The rows below give T cell receptor beta chains drawn from one sample of a study of T cell responses to AZD1222 COVID-19 vaccine. The assay was immunoSEQ multiplex PCR, and TCRdb's table has in-frame clones only and misses some. The sample records 95,000 to 110,000 clones, about 89% being singletons. Specimen: peripheral blood, collected 28 days after the second dose of the MenACWY control vaccine. These receptors all come from an adult who received the MenACWY meningococcal vaccine as a control. CDR3s include the opening cysteine and the closing phenylalanine or tryptophan. The order of the fields is J gene, V gene, clone size, CDR3 length, D gene, CDR3 protein, CDR3 DNA. The D gene is left open where the match is weak. Clone size, where shown, is once, few, many, or a class for clones that have expanded.

>TRBJ1-5|TRBV6-2/TRBV6-3|-|15|-
CASSYRPSSNQPQHF
TGTGCCAGCAGTTACCGTCCGAGTAGCAATCAGCCCCAGCATTTT
>TRBJ1-1|TRBV16|few|14|-
CASSQSKGDTEAFF
TGTGCCAGCAGCCAATCCAAGGGCGACACTGAAGCTTTCTTT
>TRBJ1-2|TRBV5-1|-|14|-
CASSAATVNYGYTF
TGCGCCAGCAGCGCCGCGACGGTGAACTATGGCTACACCTTC
>TRBJ1-1|TRBV7-2|-|16|-
CASSLRAQTGNTEAFF
TGTGCCAGCAGCCTCAGGGCCCAGACGGGGAACACTGAAGCTTTCTTT
>TRBJ2-7|TRBV7-2|-|14|-
CASSLGATSYEQYF
TGTGCCAGCAGCTTGGGGGCGACCTCCTACGAGCAGTACTTC
>TRBJ1-5|TRBV7-2|-|14|-
CASSGGRVNQPQHF
TGTGCCAGCAGTGGGGGCAGAGTCAATCAGCCCCAGCATTTT
>TRBJ1-5|TRBV6-5|-|13|-
CASSYREGQPQHF
TGTGCCAGCAGTTACAGGGAGGGTCAGCCCCAGCATTTT
>TRBJ1-3|TRBV5-6|-|14|-
CASSVGESGNTIYF
TGTGCCAGCAGCGTGGGTGAGTCTGGAAACACCATATATTTT
>TRBJ1-3|TRBV5-4|-|16|TRBD1
CASSKGTAASGNTIYF
TGTGCCAGCAGCAAAGGGACAGCGGCTTCTGGAAACACCATATATTTT
>TRBJ1-2|TRBV14|-|15|-
CASSQDLSGPYGYTF
TGTGCCAGCAGCCAAGATCTCTCAGGACCCTATGGCTACACCTTC
>TRBJ1-2|TRBV30|-|15|TRBD1
CAWSAGGQGDYGYTF
TGTGCCTGGAGTGCGGGGGGACAGGGGGACTATGGCTACACCTTC
>TRBJ1-2|TRBV7-8|-|15|-
CASSLGLGTTGGYTF
TGTGCCAGCAGCTTAGGGTTAGGGACAACGGGAGGCTACACCTTC
>TRBJ1-5|TRBV7-2|-|13|-
CASSLVLESPQHF
TGTGCCAGCAGCTTAGTACTGGAATCACCCCAGCATTTT
>TRBJ2-1|TRBV27|-|13|-
CASSFPPTYEQFF
TGTGCCAGCAGTTTCCCACCGACTTATGAGCAGTTCTTC
>TRBJ2-5|TRBV4-2|-|15|-
CASSQDKVSQETQYF
TGTGCCAGCAGCCAAGATAAAGTTAGTCAAGAGACCCAGTACTTC
>TRBJ1-3|TRBV5-5|once|13|-
CASSLSGTNTIYF
TGTGCCAGCAGCTTGTCAGGGACTAACACCATATATTTT
>TRBJ2-5|TRBV6-5|few|13|-
CASSYGEGETQYF
TGTGCCAGCAGCTACGGGGAAGGAGAGACCCAGTACTTC
>TRBJ1-1|TRBV11-2|few|16|-
CASADSQYRDDTEAFF
TGTGCCAGCGCCGACAGCCAGTATCGCGACGACACTGAAGCTTTCTTT
>TRBJ1-4|TRBV4-1|-|16|TRBD1
CASNPLDRGRREKLFF
TGCGCCAGCAACCCTCTTGACAGGGGAAGGAGGGAAAAACTGTTTTTT
>TRBJ2-7|TRBV7-2|-|15|TRBD2
CASSSGASGFYEQYF
TGTGCCAGCAGCTCTGGGGCTAGCGGCTTCTACGAGCAGTACTTC
>TRBJ1-6|TRBV7-2|-|15|TRBD1
CASSPGTGGQSPLHF
TGTGCCAGCAGCCCCGGGACAGGGGGCCAGTCACCCCTCCACTTT
>TRBJ1-6|TRBV27|few|14|-
CASSLSQAFSPLHF
TGTGCCAGCAGTTTAAGCCAGGCGTTCTCACCCCTCCACTTT
>TRBJ1-6|TRBV6-5|-|14|-
CASSRGASYSPLHF
TGTGCCAGCAGCCGAGGGGCTTCCTATTCACCCCTCCACTTT
>TRBJ1-4|TRBV11-2|few|14|TRBD1
CASSRGYRGEELFF
TGTGCCAGCAGCCGTGGGTACAGGGGGGAAGAACTGTTTTTT
>TRBJ2-4|TRBV7-8|-|14|-
CASSPRTDLNIQYF
TGTGCCAGCAGCCCCAGGACAGACTTAAACATTCAGTACTTC
>TRBJ1-2|TRBV7-8|-|13|-
CASSLEGRYGYTF
TGTGCCAGCAGCTTAGAGGGAAGGTATGGCTACACCTTC
>TRBJ2-1|TRBV19|-|16|TRBD2
CASSFPSGGSPNEQFF
TGTGCCAGTAGTTTTCCAAGCGGGGGGTCTCCCAATGAGCAGTTCTTC
>TRBJ2-7|TRBV6-5|-|15|TRBD2
CASSYNSGGTYEQYF
TGTGCCAGCAGTTACAATAGCGGGGGCACCTACGAGCAGTACTTC
>TRBJ2-6|TRBV5-1|-|16|-
CASSLRPVSGANVLTF
TGCGCCAGCAGCTTGCGCCCCGTCTCTGGGGCCAACGTCCTGACTTTC
>TRBJ1-5|TRBV11-2|-|15|-
CASSLDLGAAQPQHF
TGTGCCAGCAGCTTAGATCTCGGGGCGGCGCAGCCCCAGCATTTT
>TRBJ2-6|TRBV3-1/TRBV3-2|-|17|-
CASSQDGGASGANVLTF
TGTGCCAGCAGCCAAGATGGGGGGGCGTCTGGGGCCAACGTCCTGACTTTC
>TRBJ2-7|TRBV14|-|12|-
CASSQDWGEQYF
TGTGCCAGCAGCCAAGATTGGGGGGAGCAGTACTTC
>TRBJ2-3|TRBV10-3|-|17|TRBD2
CAIRSGLAGGSTDTQYF
TGTGCCATCAGGTCGGGACTAGCGGGGGGTAGCACAGATACGCAGTATTTT
>TRBJ2-2|TRBV27|-|17|TRBD2
CASSLGLAGIITGELFF
TGTGCCAGCAGCCTGGGACTAGCGGGGATAATAACCGGGGAGCTGTTTTTT
>TRBJ1-1|TRBV28|-|12|-
CASSDQDTEAFF
TGTGCCAGCAGTGACCAGGACACTGAAGCTTTCTTT
>TRBJ1-1|TRBV6-2/TRBV6-3|-|13|-
CASSYTGFTEAFF
TGTGCCAGCAGTTACACCGGGTTCACTGAAGCTTTCTTT
>TRBJ2-1|TRBV19|-|18|TRBD2
CASSIGPSGGRPYNEQFF
TGTGCCAGTAGTATAGGGCCTAGCGGGGGGCGCCCCTACAATGAGCAGTTCTTC
>TRBJ2-1|TRBV18|-|14|-
CASSPGTADNEQFF
TGTGCCAGCTCACCGGGGACGGCAGACAATGAGCAGTTCTTC
>TRBJ2-5|TRBV12-3/TRBV12-4|-|13|TRBD1
CASRGTVQETQYF
TGTGCCAGCAGGGGGACAGTACAAGAGACCCAGTACTTC
>TRBJ2-7|TRBV27|-|15|TRBD2
CASSFRTSGVHEQYF
TGTGCCAGCAGTTTCCGGACTAGCGGGGTCCACGAGCAGTACTTC
>TRBJ2-3|TRBV28|-|12|-
CASSLLADTQYF
TGTGCCAGCAGTTTATTGGCAGATACGCAGTATTTT
>TRBJ1-4|TRBV30|-|13|-
CAWSVGSNEKLFF
TGTGCCTGGAGTGTAGGTTCAAATGAAAAACTGTTTTTT
>TRBJ1-1|TRBV3-1/TRBV3-2|-|14|TRBD1
CASSHRDRVTEAFF
TGTGCCAGCAGCCACCGGGACAGGGTCACTGAAGCTTTCTTT
>TRBJ1-5|TRBV9|-|11|-
CASSTRVPQHF
TGTGCCAGCAGCACAAGGGTGCCCCAGCATTTT
>TRBJ2-2|TRBV7-6|once|15|-
CASSPTGARAGELFF
TGTGCCAGCAGCCCGACGGGGGCCCGGGCCGGGGAGCTGTTTTTT
>TRBJ1-5|TRBV27|-|15|-
CASSLSDGSNQPQHF
TGTGCCAGCAGTTTATCGGACGGTAGCAATCAGCCCCAGCATTTT
>TRBJ1-3|TRBV7-2|-|17|-
CASSLVLKGALGNTIYF
TGTGCCAGCAGCTTAGTTTTAAAAGGGGCTCTCGGAAACACCATATATTTT
>TRBJ2-7|TRBV15|-|14|-
CATSRGGVGYEQYF
TGTGCCACCAGCAGAGGAGGGGTGGGATACGAGCAGTACTTC
>TRBJ1-5|TRBV21-1|-|17|-
CASSNGGDRLSNQPQHF
TGTGCCAGCAGCAATGGAGGCGACAGACTTAGCAATCAGCCCCAGCATTTT
>TRBJ2-7|TRBV28|-|14|TRBD1
CASSSGTGLNEQYF
TGTGCCAGCAGTTCCGGGACAGGACTTAACGAGCAGTACTTC
>TRBJ2-7|TRBV20-1|-|13|TRBD2
CSASLSGGYEQYF
TGCAGTGCTAGTTTAAGCGGGGGCTACGAGCAGTACTTC
>TRBJ1-2|TRBV28|-|13|TRBD1
CASSPDRVYGYTF
TGTGCCAGCAGCCCGGACAGGGTTTATGGCTACACCTTC
>TRBJ1-6|TRBV19|-|15|TRBD1
CASSPLQGGNSPLHF
TGTGCCAGTAGCCCCTTACAGGGGGGGAATTCACCCCTCCACTTT
>TRBJ1-1|TRBV4-1|few|15|-
CASSQDSEGGTEAFF
TGCGCCAGCAGCCAAGATTCGGAGGGGGGGACTGAAGCTTTCTTT
>TRBJ1-4|TRBV5-4|-|14|TRBD1
CASSRQGSSEKLFF
TGTGCCAGCAGCCGACAGGGGTCGTCCGAAAAACTGTTTTTT
>TRBJ1-2|TRBV15|-|16|-
CATSRVPGRSSYGYTF
TGTGCCACCAGCAGAGTTCCGGGCAGATCTAGCTATGGCTACACCTTC
>TRBJ2-4|TRBV4-2|once|17|TRBD2
CASSHLGGGRAKNIQYF
TGTGCCAGCAGCCACCTCGGGGGGGGGCGAGCCAAAAACATTCAGTACTTC
>TRBJ2-4|TRBV2|-|13|TRBD1
CAINRDRVNIQYF
TGTGCCATCAACCGGGACAGGGTCAACATTCAGTACTTC